This T cell receptor beta chain was recorded in a study of molecular identifiers for immune sequencing clone quantification. On the study more broadly: Four portions were sequenced after RNA from roughly 18,000 or 92,000 naive CD8 cells was split five ways in replicates. Study-wide points: In CMV-specific effectors, clones above 20 copies held over 98% of molecules; naive, under 1%.

This clonotype appeared many times. Its specificity is unknown. CDR1 is SEHNR and CDR2 is FQNEAQ in the germline V gene (reference sequence). The junction had 12 bases not matched to a gene; V was cut back by 5 bases and J by 4 bases. The CDR3 consists of 16 residues. TCRdb ran MiXCR on the PCR reads and lists one entry per CDR3 protein. Of approximately 670,000 distinct CDR3 sequences in the sample, about 20% were seen once. Sorting captured naive CD8 T cells as CD8+CD4-CCR7+CD45RA+. The V call is TRBV7-9, the J call TRBJ2-5, with TRBD1 matching over 8 bases. The sequence came from a human donor in good health. Some libraries in this study had Jurkat cell RNA spiked in. What was sequenced was naive CD8+ T cells from blood, with Jurkat cell RNA spiked in. This sample's subset: FACS-sorted CD8+CD4-CCR7+CD45RA+ naive T cells. As DNA, the CDR3 is TGTGCCAGCAGCCCCACGACAGGGGTCACGGGAGAGACCCAGTACTTC. Its protein product is CASSPTTGVTGETQYF.